Presented here are 26 T cell receptor beta chains from one specimen sequenced in a study of blood T cell repertoires in COVID-19. The method was immunoSEQ multiplex PCR; TCRdb's version includes in-frame clones alone and lacks a portion of them. The data contain roughly 140,000 clones, around 87% of them seen just once; the ten biggest clones take up approximately 10%. The specimen was PBMCs or T cells enriched from blood (not recorded which). The source of these receptors is a man aged 60 to 69 who had recovered from COVID-19.

The J gene is TRBJ1-5, the V gene TRBV5-5; D possibly corresponds to TRBD1 (5 bases). V was cut by 4 bases and J by 3 bases, with 11 bases left in between. Germline lookup yields CDR1 SGHKS and CDR2 YYEKEE (reference sequence). This CDR3 is built from 14 residues. CDR3 DNA sequence: TGTGCCAGCAGCCATGACAGTCCCAATCAGCCCCAGCATTTT. This gives the protein CASSHDSPNQPQHF.

CDR3 protein: CASSPRASGRPPDTQYF. DNA of the CDR3: TGTGCCAGCTCACCGAGGGCTAGCGGGAGGCCACCTGATACGCAGTATTTT. The J gene is TRBJ2-3, the V gene TRBV18; 11 bases are a match to TRBD2. Per the germline V gene, CDR1 is KGHSH and CDR2 is LQKENI. V gave up 3 bases and J gave up 6 bases; unmatched junction bases: 11. This CDR3 contains 17 residues.

The chain recombines TRBV1 with TRBJ2-7; TRBD1, the table's D call, lacks a check against the DNA. TRBV1 corresponds to a pseudogene. The CDR3 totals 14 residues. The CDR3 coding sequence is TGCACCAGCAGCCACGACAGGGACACCTACGAGCAGTACTTC. It encodes CTSSHDRDTYEQYF.

The CDR3 spells CASSLVQGLGTEAFF. The CDR3 bases are TGCGCCAGCAGCTTGGTCCAGGGGCTGGGCACTGAAGCTTTCTTT. The V and J genes are TRBV5-1 and TRBJ1-1; the D gene is possibly TRBD1 (6 bases). The germline V and J ends were trimmed by 0 bases and 4 bases, with 13 bases remaining between them. CDR3 length: 15 residues. Germline V CDR1 and CDR2: SGHRS, YFSETQ.

The rearrangement joins TRBV5-1 to TRBJ1-6, with D hard to call. The germline V gene encodes CDR1 SGHRS and CDR2 YFSETQ. Between the trimmed V and J ends, which lost 4 bases and 7 bases, there was a span of 18 bases. The CDR3 totals 16 residues. CDR3 in amino acids: CASSQGKGGSNSPLHF. The CDR3, as DNA: TGCGCCAGCAGCCAAGGGAAAGGCGGGTCCAATTCACCCCTCCACTTT.

The rearrangement links TRBV6-5 to TRBJ1-5, with 11 bases that match TRBD1. The CDR3 consists of 15 residues. Trimming at V came to 7 bases and at J to 7 bases, leaving 9 bases not matched to a gene. Germline assignment: CDR1 MNHEY and CDR2 SVGAGI. The CDR3, as DNA: TGTGCCAGCATCCCCCGGGACAGGGGGTGGCAGCCCCAGCATTTT. Translation: CASIPRDRGWQPQHF.

The chain is built from TRBV12-3 or TRBV12-4 and TRBJ2-4; weak D call: TRBD1 (5 bases). The CDR3 has 12 amino acids. V dropped 5 bases and J dropped 7 bases, with 9 bases sitting between them. Here the CDR3 DNA reads TGTGCCAGCAGTCGACAGAGGAACATTCAGTACTTC. Translating it yields CASSRQRNIQYF.

This clone occurred once. The chain employs TRBV28 and TRBJ2-7; 12 bases map to TRBD2. V trimming: 11 bases; J trimming: 0 bases; junction bases outside the gene matches: 8. The CDR3 is 15 residues long. Germline CDR1 MDHEN, CDR2 SYDVKM. This CDR3 is CAGSTLAGGSYEQYF. The CDR3 DNA reads TGTGCCGGTTCCACACTAGCGGGGGGCTCCTACGAGCAGTACTTC.

V is TRBV30 and J is TRBJ2-3; TRBD2 aligns across 13 bases. The CDR3 has 17 amino acids. The V and J ends lost 2 bases and 2 bases, in that order; junction bases with no gene match: 7. CDR1 GTSNPN and CDR2 SVGIG come from the germline V gene (reference sequence). The CDR3 sequence is CAWSLTGLAGATDTQYF. For the CDR3, the DNA is TGTGCCTGGAGTCTGACTGGACTAGCGGGAGCCACAGATACGCAGTATTTT. The whole variable domain, filled in from reference TRBV30 and TRBJ2-3, reads SQTIHQWPATLVQPVGSPLSLECTVEGTSNPNLYWYRQAAGRGLQLLFYSVGIGQISSEVPQNLSASRPQDRQFILSSKKLLLSDSGFYLCAWSLTGLAGATDTQYFGPGTRLTVL.

The chain carries TRBV5-5 and TRBJ2-7; D ambiguous. The CDR3 is 14 amino acids. Trimming took off 0 bases at V and 0 bases at J, with 7 bases between the two ends. The germline V gene has CDR1 SGHKS and CDR2 YYEKEE (reference sequence). This CDR3 is CASSLDLNSYEQYF. The CDR3 DNA reads TGTGCCAGCAGCTTGGACTTGAACTCCTACGAGCAGTACTTC.

The table lists this clone with a few counts. The chain uses TRBV5-1 and TRBJ1-1, with D possibly matching TRBD1 (5 bases). Looked up from germline, CDR1 is SGHRS and CDR2 is YFSETQ. V lost 0 bases and J lost 0, with 6 bases in between. The CDR3 length is 14 residues. CDR3 in amino acids: CASSLEGVNTEAFF. The CDR3 region has the DNA TGCGCCAGCAGCTTGGAAGGGGTGAACACTGAAGCTTTCTTT.

The chain is built from TRBV28 and TRBJ1-6; 9 bases line up with TRBD1. The germline V gene encodes CDR1 MDHEN and CDR2 SYDVKM. The CDR3 totals 16 residues. V gave up 4 bases and J gave up 9 bases; unmatched junction bases: 10. The CDR3 reads CASSSYPGQGGSPLHF. Here the CDR3 DNA reads TGTGCCAGCAGTTCCTACCCGGGACAGGGAGGTTCACCCCTCCACTTT.

The V call is TRBV12-2, the J call TRBJ1-3. TRBV12-2 is a known pseudogene. The CDR3 loop spans 15 amino acids. CDR3 nucleotides: TGTGCAAGTTGCTCCAAGAGGGACTCTGGAAACACCATATATTTT. Translated, it gives CASCSKRDSGNTIYF.

This sequence joins TRBV2 and TRBJ2-7; tentative D call: TRBD2 (6 bases). Germline values: CDR1 SNHLY, CDR2 FYNNEI. V was pared by 3 bases and J by 7 bases, with 13 bases between. This CDR3 is built from 13 residues. The DNA for the CDR3 is TGTGCCAGCAGTGATGGGGGGAAAGCGGAGCAGTACTTC. This codes for CASSDGGKAEQYF.

The gene calls are TRBV11-2 and TRBJ2-1; D is perhaps TRBD2 (5 bases). Trimming pared 1 base from V and 2 bases from J, leaving 9 bases between. Germline assignment: CDR1 SGHAT and CDR2 FQNNGV. The CDR3 length is 15 residues. The CDR3 spells CASSLVGGPYNEQFF. In DNA form, the CDR3 reads TGTGCCAGCAGCTTAGTTGGCGGGCCCTACAATGAGCAGTTCTTC. Full variable domain (rest looked up from reference TRBV11-2 and TRBJ2-1): EAGVAQSPRYKIIEKRQSVAFWCNPISGHATLYWYQQILGQGPKLLIQFQNNGVVDDSQLPKDRFSAERLKGVDSTLKIQPAKLEDSAVYLCASSLVGGPYNEQFFGPGTRLTVL.

J is TRBJ1-1 and V is TRBV27; the D is unclear. The germline V gene has CDR1 MNHEY and CDR2 SMNVEV (reference sequence). V lost 5 bases and J 3 bases, leaving 13 bases between the germline ends. The CDR3 is 14 amino acids. CDR3: CASSRQSAYTEAFF. In nucleotides, the CDR3 is TGTGCCAGCAGTCGACAATCGGCGTACACTGAAGCTTTCTTT.

The chain uses TRBV7-9 and TRBJ1-1; 8 bases align to TRBD1. Germline CDR1 SEHNR, CDR2 FQNEAQ (reference sequence). This CDR3 region has 14 residues. V dropped 5 bases and J dropped 4; count of bases not matched to a gene: 6. The CDR3 spells CASSARGLGTEAFF. The CDR3 DNA is TGTGCCAGCAGCGCCAGGGGGCTGGGCACTGAAGCTTTCTTT.

This chain connects TRBV2 to TRBJ1-1, with D tentatively TRBD1 (5 bases). V lost 4 bases, J lost 3 bases, and 9 bases lay in between. Germline V gives CDR1 SNHLY, CDR2 FYNNEI. The CDR3 length is 13 residues. CDR3 coding DNA: TGTGCCAGCAGTGGACAGACTTACACTGAAGCTTTCTTT. Translation: CASSGQTYTEAFF.

The chain joins TRBV10-3 to TRBJ2-2, with 8 positions matching TRBD2. Germline CDR1 and CDR2: ENHRY and SYGVKD. Unmatched junction bases numbered 16, after V lost 11 bases and J lost 2 bases. The CDR3 runs to 17 residues. Here the CDR3 DNA reads TGTGCCTCCTCCCCGGCTACTAGCGGAGCCAACACCGGGGAGCTGTTTTTT. This encodes CASSPATSGANTGELFF.

The chain joins TRBV28 to TRBJ1-5, with 7 bases that match TRBD1. Germline V gene lookup returns CDR1 MDHEN and CDR2 SYDVKM. CDR3 length: 12 residues. The CDR3 DNA sequence: TGTGCAGGACAGGTAGTTAATCAGCCCCAGCATTTT. Translated: CAGQVVNQPQHF. Variable domain in full (rest from reference TRBV28 and TRBJ1-5): DVKVTQSSRYLVKRTGEKVFLECVQDMDHENMFWYRQDPGLGLRLIYFSYDVKMKEKGDIPEGYSVSREKKERFSLILESASTNQTSMYLCAGQVVNQPQHFGDGTRLSIL.

V and J are TRBV5-4 and TRBJ2-3, with 11 nucleotides matching TRBD2. The CDR3 has 16 amino acids. CDR1 and CDR2 (germline): SGHNT, YYREEE (reference sequence). The V segment lost 3 bases and the J segment 1 base; nucleotides outside the gene matches: 4. The CDR3 protein is CASSYSGGAGTDTQYF. CDR3 nucleotide sequence: TGTGCCAGCAGCTATAGCGGGGGGGCGGGCACAGATACGCAGTATTTT.

The chain joins TRBV7-9 to TRBJ1-1; TRBD1 agrees at 8 bases. The CDR3 runs 18 residues. V was clipped by 1 base and J by 7 bases; unmatched bases: 17. Germline V CDR1 and CDR2: SEHNR, FQNEAQ (reference sequence). The CDR3 protein is CASSLGGPRDRLPYEAFF. The CDR3 DNA is TGTGCCAGCAGCTTAGGAGGGCCCCGGGACAGGCTCCCTTATGAAGCTTTCTTT.

This clone was recorded once. The V gene is TRBV27, the J gene TRBJ2-5; 14 bases match TRBD2. Germline V CDR1 and CDR2: MNHEY, SMNVEV (reference sequence). The CDR3 has 18 residues. Unmatched junction bases numbered 13, after V lost 5 bases and J lost 5 bases. Here the CDR3 reads CASSPLAGTSGRLETQYF. CDR3 in DNA: TGTGCCAGCAGTCCCCTAGCGGGGACTAGCGGGAGATTGGAGACCCAGTACTTC.

The J gene is TRBJ1-2, the V gene TRBV30; D is ambiguous. Deletions cut 5 bases from V and 4 bases from J, with 14 bases between. The CDR3 runs 13 residues. CDR1 and CDR2 from the germline V gene are GTSNPN and SVGIG (reference sequence). Written as DNA, the CDR3 is TGTGCCTGGTTGTCTCGGGAGGTCTATGGCTACACCTTC. The encoded protein is CAWLSREVYGYTF. The variable domain in full, with the rest retrieved from reference TRBV30 and TRBJ1-2, is SQTIHQWPATLVQPVGSPLSLECTVEGTSNPNLYWYRQAAGRGLQLLFYSVGIGQISSEVPQNLSASRPQDRQFILSSKKLLLSDSGFYLCAWLSREVYGYTFGSGTRLTVV.

The sample holds one count of this clone. The V call is TRBV7-3, the J call TRBJ1-2; TRBD1 matches 7 bases. The CDR3 spans 15 residues. Per the germline V gene, CDR1 is SGHTA and CDR2 is FQGTGA. V dropped 0 bases and J dropped 1; count of bases not matched to a gene: 2. CDR3 amino acids: CASSLTGGYNYGYTF. The CDR3 nucleotides are TGTGCCAGCAGCTTAACAGGGGGCTATAACTATGGCTACACCTTC.

There are a few counts of this clone. The V and J genes are TRBV4-1 and TRBJ2-7; perhaps TRBD1 as D (5 bases). Germline V CDR1 and CDR2: MGHRA, YSYEKL. The CDR3 spans 14 residues. V was pared by 4 bases and J by 4 bases, with 14 bases between. DNA for the CDR3: TGCGCCAGCAGCCTTGCAAGGGGATTGTACGAGCAGTACTTC. It yields the protein CASSLARGLYEQYF.